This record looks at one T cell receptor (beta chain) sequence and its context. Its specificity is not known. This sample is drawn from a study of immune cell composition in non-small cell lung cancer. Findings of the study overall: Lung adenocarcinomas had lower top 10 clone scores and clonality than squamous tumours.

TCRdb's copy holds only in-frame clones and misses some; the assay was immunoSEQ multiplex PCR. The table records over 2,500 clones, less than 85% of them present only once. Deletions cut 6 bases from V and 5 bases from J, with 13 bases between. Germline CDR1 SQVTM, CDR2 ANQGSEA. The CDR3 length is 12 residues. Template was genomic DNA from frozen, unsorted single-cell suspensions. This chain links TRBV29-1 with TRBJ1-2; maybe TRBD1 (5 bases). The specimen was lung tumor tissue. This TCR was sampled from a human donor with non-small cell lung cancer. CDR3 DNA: TGCAGCGTAAAAGGGGCTGGGTATGGCTACACCTTC. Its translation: CSVKGAGYGYTF.